This T cell receptor beta chain was obtained from a study of blood T cell repertoires in COVID-19 (dated by TCRdb to about 2020). With respect to the entire study: Samples covering the acute and convalescent phases of COVID-19 were provided by collaborators in the United States, Italy and Spain. The prospective study material was composed of cDNA or gDNA derived from T cells, B-cell-depleted T cells, or PBMCs. Subjects who had been exposed to COVID-19, were actively infected with it, or had recovered from it provided the deeply sampled blood TCRbeta repertoires that made up the dataset. The repertoires were released in a freely available public database meant as a resource for research on the immune response to SARS-CoV-2. The samples were drawn from two sources: the first 160 participants of the ongoing ImmuneRACE study, and fewer than 1,500 subjects contributed by 6 global collaborators. A de-identified subject ID, COVID-19 status, age in years and sex were almost always included in the sample metadata. Where available, HLA class I and class II types were taken from metadata supplied by the sample provider and were not determined by assay-based typing. General conclusions and limits of the study: The amount of clinical and demographic metadata varied by source and participant and was provided uncurated.

Whole blood was collected in K2EDTA tubes by collaborating institutions according to the institutions' own protocols. For TCRbeta analysis, collaborators shipped samples in one of three forms: frozen whole blood, isolated PBMCs, or DNA extracted from either of those sample types. Regarding this clone: The antigen it recognizes is unknown. No base-level quality is on record; no much larger clone is a single base apart.

TCRbeta CDR3 regions were amplified from genomic DNA by means of the immunoSEQ Assay, a bias-controlled multiplex PCR. From the authors' description of their analysis: Nucleated cell counts per sample were estimated from amplification of reference gene primers within the assay. To quantify the absolute abundance of each unique TCRbeta CDR3 rearrangement, sequence reads were collapsed and filtered. For each sample, productive Simpson clonality was calculated as the square root of Simpson's diversity index across productive rearrangements. TCRdb retrieved this table from immuneACCESS and kept in-frame rearrangements only. Not all clones are present; in checked studies, unresolved V genes account for under half, and no reason is known for the remainder. That table supplies the V and J calls and clone size; D and trimming were determined from the DNA. The sample yields about 59,000 clones; about 70% were counted once. The ten largest clones capture 14% of the sample.

The V end loses 0 bases and the J end loses 1 base, and a stretch of 7 bases separates them. The germline V gene (reference sequence) supplies CDR1 SGHKS and CDR2 YYEKEE. From its cysteine to its phenylalanine, the CDR3 spans 15 amino acids. Solely the CDR3 DNA is kept, with 45 bases framed from the first base. This receptor was obtained from a woman between 65 and 79 years old with acute or convalescent COVID-19. The rearranged chain carries TRBV5-5 and TRBJ2-2; the D gene identity is not certain. The specimen was peripheral blood. The nucleotides read TGTGCCAGCAGCTTGGCACCAGGGAACACCGGGGAGCTGTTTTTT. It codes for CASSLAPGNTGELFF.